This entry describes one TCR beta chain. In the original analysis: Amplification of reference gene primers provided the estimated nucleated cell counts. Generated by immunoSEQ multiplex PCR, the TCRdb table keeps only in-frame clones and is missing some. The DNA was the basis for D and trimming; V, J and clone size are from that table. The sample holds 45,000 to 70,000 clones, about nine tenths seen once. The sample belongs to a study of blood T cell repertoires in COVID-19. Study-wide background: Sources were T cells, B-cell-depleted T cells, or PBMCs; the material itself was cDNA or gDNA.

Germline loops: CDR1 KGHDR, CDR2 SFDVKD. Unmatched junction bases numbered 4, after V lost 5 bases and J lost 5 bases. The CDR3 has 13 residues. The sample comprised peripheral blood. The J gene is TRBJ1-2, the V gene TRBV24-1; 7 bases map to TRBD1. The sequence derives from a woman of 80 years or more with COVID-19, enrolled during active disease. CDR3 DNA sequence: TGTGCCACCAGTGGGGGGACAGAATATGGCTACACCTTC. It encodes CATSGGTEYGYTF.